The 28 T cell receptor beta chains in this list originate from one sample, sequenced in a study of cytomegalovirus exposure and HLA in healthy donors. PCR primers comprised 60 Vbeta and 13 Jbeta primers. The table came from immunoSEQ multiplex PCR; TCRdb's copy has only in-frame clones and leaves some out. The sample lists about 130,000 clones, 76% occurring once. Sequencing was done on a sample of PBMCs. All receptors come from a female donor in good health and CMV-seropositive.

This clone turned up a few times. The chain uses TRBV6-5 and TRBJ1-1, with 9 bases fitting TRBD1. Trimming cost V 6 bases and J 4 bases; bases outside gene matches: 9. This CDR3 contains 15 residues. Germline CDR1 is MNHEY and CDR2 is SVGAGI. The CDR3 nucleotides are TGTGCCAGCAGGACGAAACTGACAGGGGGCACTGAAGCTTTCTTT. Translation: CASRTKLTGGTEAFF.

The J gene is TRBJ2-2, the V gene TRBV11-3; the D is unclear. The length of the CDR3 is 14 residues. V dropped 0 bases and J dropped 1 base, with 3 bases sitting between them. Germline CDR1 is SGHNT and CDR2 is YENEEA. CDR3 sequence (DNA): TGTGCCAGCAGCTTAGACAGGAACACCGGGGAGCTGTTTTTT. Its protein product is CASSLDRNTGELFF.

The V gene is TRBV7-9, the J gene TRBJ2-3; D uncertain. The ends were cut back, 3 bases at V and 2 bases at J, with 6 bases in the middle. Germline lookup yields CDR1 SEHNR and CDR2 FQNEAQ (reference sequence). The CDR3 consists of 13 residues. The CDR3 reads CASSFQATDTQYF. The CDR3 bases are TGTGCCAGCAGCTTCCAGGCCACAGATACGCAGTATTTT.

This chain uses TRBV11-2 with TRBJ2-7; 9 bases line up with TRBD1. The CDR3 totals 15 residues. After removal of 5 bases from V and 3 bases from J, the junction contained 8 bases not matched to a gene. The germline V gene encodes CDR1 SGHAT and CDR2 FQNNGV. The CDR3 region has the DNA TGTGCCAGCAGCAGTTGGGGACAGGGAGTCTACGAGCAGTACTTC. Translation: CASSSWGQGVYEQYF.

The genes are TRBV9 and TRBJ2-2; possible D gene TRBD2, 6 bases. The V and J ends lost 3 bases and 4 bases respectively, with 16 bases between them. The CDR3 loop spans 16 amino acids. Germline V gene lookup returns CDR1 SGDLS and CDR2 YYNGEE. CDR3 sequence: CASSASLGGGTGELFF. CDR3 DNA: TGTGCCAGCAGCGCCTCGCTTGGGGGAGGCACCGGGGAGCTGTTTTTT.

The chain has TRBV5-6 and TRBJ2-6, with D perhaps TRBD2 (5 bases). V lost 2 bases to trimming and J lost 2 bases, with 8 bases between them. This CDR3 has 15 residues. Germline loops: CDR1 SGHDT, CDR2 YYEEEE. CDR3 protein: CASSFLGAGANVLTF. The CDR3 region has the DNA TGTGCCAGCAGCTTTCTCGGGGCTGGGGCCAACGTCCTGACTTTC.

V gene TRBV18 combines with J gene TRBJ2-7, with TRBD1 identical over 9 bases. Germline V CDR1 and CDR2: KGHSH, LQKENI. With V trimmed by 6 bases and J by 0 bases, 6 bases remained unmatched. The CDR3 loop spans 15 amino acids. This chain's CDR3 is CASSPGTGSSYEQYF. Here the CDR3 DNA reads TGTGCCAGCTCCCCTGGGACAGGGAGCTCCTACGAGCAGTACTTC.

The genes are TRBV28 and TRBJ1-1; D is ambiguous. The germline CDR1 and CDR2 sequences are MDHEN and SYDVKM. The ends were cut back, 4 bases at V and 7 bases at J, with 10 bases in the middle. This CDR3 spans 12 amino acids. Here the CDR3 DNA reads TGTGCCAGCAGTTCTAGCCTCTTTGAAGCTTTCTTT. This sequence encodes CASSSSLFEAFF.

This chain joins TRBV27 and TRBJ1-5, with D perhaps matching TRBD1 (5 bases). CDR3 size: 15 residues. Germline CDR1 reads MNHEY; CDR2 reads SMNVEV (reference sequence). Trimming removed 4 bases from V and 5 bases from J, with 15 bases in between. CDR3 DNA sequence: TGTGCCAGCAGTTCAAACAGGATATACGATCAGCCCCAGCATTTT. Its protein product is CASSSNRIYDQPQHF.

V is TRBV5-1 and J is TRBJ2-7, with no clear D. CDR1 SGHRS and CDR2 YFSETQ come from the germline V gene. The CDR3 is 13 residues long. V was trimmed by 0 bases and J by 2 bases, leaving 6 bases between them. The CDR3 DNA reads TGCGCCAGCAGCTTGGCTGGGCCCTACGAGCAGTACTTC. Its protein product is CASSLAGPYEQYF.

The J gene is TRBJ2-3, the V gene TRBV6-5; D possibly corresponds to TRBD1 (5 bases). The CDR3 is made up of 12 amino acids. CDR1 is MNHEY, CDR2 SVGAGI, per germline. The ends were cut back, 2 bases at V and 5 bases at J, with 5 bases in the middle. CDR3 residues: CASSYRGDTQYF. The CDR3 DNA is TGTGCCAGCAGTTACAGGGGAGATACGCAGTATTTT.

This chain uses TRBV29-1 with TRBJ2-3; 11 bases line up with TRBD2. CDR3 length: 15 residues. Germline assignment: CDR1 SQVTM and CDR2 ANQGSEA. Trimming took 6 bases from V and 5 from J; bases not matched to a gene: 10. In DNA, the CDR3 is TGCAGCGTCGCGACGACTAGCGGGGAGGGAGATACGCAGTATTTT. Its translation is CSVATTSGEGDTQYF.

This chain connects TRBV9 to TRBJ2-1, with TRBD2 matching 13 bases. The V gene end was trimmed by 4 bases and the J gene end by 6 bases; junction bases not matched to a gene: 10. The germline V gene has CDR1 SGDLS and CDR2 YYNGEE. The CDR3 is made up of 17 amino acids. In nucleotides, the CDR3 is TGTGCCAGCAGCACCCGACTAGCGGGAGGATCGGTCAATGAGCAGTTCTTC. It is translated as CASSTRLAGGSVNEQFF. The full variable domain, with the rest looked up from reference TRBV9 and TRBJ2-1, is DSGVTQTPKHLITATGQRVTLRCSPRSGDLSVYWYQQSLDQGLQFLIQYYNGEERAKGNILERFSAQQFPDLHSELNLSSLELGDSALYFCASSTRLAGGSVNEQFFGPGTRLTVL.

This rearrangement joins TRBV7-3 to TRBJ2-7; 11 nucleotides agree with TRBD2. After removal of 3 bases from V and 1 base from J, the junction contained 5 bases not matched to a gene. The CDR3 sequence is 16 residues long. Germline V gene sequence: CDR1 SGHTA, CDR2 FQGTGA. The DNA of the CDR3 is TGTGCCAGCAGCTTCGAACTAGCGGGAGAATCCTACGAGCAGTACTTC. It translates to CASSFELAGESYEQYF.

This clone has more than one count but fewer than ten. The V and J genes are TRBV15 and TRBJ2-5; 7 nucleotides match TRBD2. Germline V CDR1 and CDR2: LNHNV, YYDKDF (reference sequence). The V gene end was trimmed by 3 bases and the J gene end by 5 bases; junction bases not matched to a gene: 18. The length of the CDR3 is 18 residues. The CDR3 sequence is CATSRMREGAKEGETQYF. CDR3 nucleotides: TGTGCCACCAGCAGGATGAGGGAGGGAGCCAAAGAAGGGGAGACCCAGTACTTC.

This chain joins TRBV27 and TRBJ2-7; TRBD2 aligns across 7 bases. The CDR3 contains 12 residues. Germline values: CDR1 MNHEY, CDR2 SMNVEV (reference sequence). J lost 4 bases, V lost 6 bases, and 3 bases had no gene match. The CDR3 DNA reads TGTGCCAGCAGCGGGCGGGGGTACGAGCAGTACTTC. It codes for CASSGRGYEQYF.

The CDR3 region is CASTRDYLVTDTQYF. CDR3 in DNA: TGTGCCAGCACTAGGGACTATTTAGTGACAGATACGCAGTATTTT. This sequence joins TRBV2 and TRBJ2-3, with TRBD2 matching 7 bases. V lost 7 bases to trimming and J lost 3 bases; unmatched junction nucleotides: 10. Germline CDR1 reads SNHLY; CDR2 reads FYNNEI. The CDR3 length is 15 residues. Full variable domain (rest looked up from reference TRBV2 and TRBJ2-3): EPEVTQTPSHQVTQMGQEVILRCVPISNHLYFYWYRQILGQKVEFLVSFYNNEISEKSEIFDDQFSVERPDGSNFTLKIRSTKLEDSAMYFCASTRDYLVTDTQYFGPGTRLTVL.

This clone was seen more than once but under ten times. V is TRBV6-4 and J is TRBJ1-3, with 9 bases matching TRBD1. With V trimmed by 5 bases and J by 0 bases, 8 bases remained unmatched. The CDR3 spans 17 residues. CDR1 is MRHNA and CDR2 is SNTAGT in the germline V gene. CDR3: CASSTGGATDSGNTIYF. For the CDR3, the DNA is TGTGCCAGCAGTACAGGGGGCGCTACGGACTCTGGAAACACCATATATTTT.

As regards this clone: The junction departs from the called germline gene at one end, perhaps through a read error. V and J are TRBV7-9 and TRBJ1-2, with 8 bases identical to TRBD1. There are 12 residues in the CDR3. CDR1 SEHNR and CDR2 FQNEAQ come from the germline V gene (reference sequence). This CDR3 reads CSSSEGQVGYTF. The CDR3 DNA is TGTTCCAGCAGCGAGGGACAGGTTGGCTACACCTTC.

This clone appeared once. The chain recombines TRBV4-1 with TRBJ2-7; a possible D gene is TRBD1 (6 bases). V shed 2 bases and J shed 3 bases, with 14 bases lying between them. The V gene's germline CDR1 is MGHRA and CDR2 YSYEKL. The CDR3 totals 15 residues. The CDR3 DNA is TGCGCCAGCAGCCAATTGAGACAGGCGATCTACGAGCAGTACTTC. This encodes CASSQLRQAIYEQYF.

V is TRBV5-1 and J is TRBJ2-1; weak D call: TRBD2 (6 bases). The CDR3 is 14 amino acids. Per germline, CDR1 SGHRS and CDR2 YFSETQ. V was cut by 0 bases and J by 8 bases, with 12 bases left in between. The CDR3 sequence is CASSLGQGGDEQFF. Here the CDR3 DNA reads TGCGCCAGCAGCTTGGGGCAGGGAGGCGATGAGCAGTTCTTC. The entire variable domain, with the rest obtained from reference TRBV5-1 and TRBJ2-1, is as follows: KAGVTQTPRYLIKTRGQQVTLSCSPISGHRSVSWYQQTPGQGLQFLFEYFSETQRNKGNFPGRFSGRQFSNSRSEMNVSTLELGDSALYLCASSLGQGGDEQFFGPGTRLTVL.

The chain has TRBV4-1 and TRBJ2-7; D remains ambiguous. The CDR3 loop spans 15 amino acids. CDR1 and CDR2 (germline): MGHRA, YSYEKL. The germline V and J ends were trimmed by 1 base and 3 bases, with 13 bases remaining between them. The CDR3 reads CASSQGNMGDYEQYF. Here the CDR3 DNA reads TGCGCCAGCAGCCAAGGGAACATGGGCGACTACGAGCAGTACTTC.

This clone was seen more than once but under ten times. DNA of the CDR3: TGTGCCAGCAGTGAAGTGAGCGCAACGAACACCGGGGAGCTGTTTTTT. This sequence encodes CASSEVSATNTGELFF. The gene calls are TRBV2 and TRBJ2-2, with unresolved D. Germline V gives CDR1 SNHLY, CDR2 FYNNEI. Trimming took 1 base from V and 0 from J, leaving 9 bases between them. The CDR3 contains 16 residues. Based on the CDR3 plus reference TRBV2 and TRBJ2-2, the full variable domain is EPEVTQTPSHQVTQMGQEVILRCVPISNHLYFYWYRQILGQKVEFLVSFYNNEISEKSEIFDDQFSVERPDGSNFTLKIRSTKLEDSAMYFCASSEVSATNTGELFFGEGSRLTVL.

The chain is built from TRBV5-1 and TRBJ2-7; 9 positions match TRBD2. The V gene's germline CDR1 is SGHRS and CDR2 YFSETQ. This CDR3 has 15 residues. V trimming: 0 bases; J trimming: 3 bases; junction bases outside the gene matches: 4. CDR3 bases: TGCGCCAGCAGCTTGGGTAGCGGGGGAAACTACGAGCAGTACTTC. This sequence encodes CASSLGSGGNYEQYF.

This clone was seen just once. The rearrangement joins TRBV29-1 to TRBJ2-3, with 11 bases lining up with TRBD1. CDR1 SQVTM and CDR2 ANQGSEA come from the germline V gene. The J segment lost 5 bases and the V segment lost 4 bases, leaving 8 bases of the junction unmatched. The CDR3 loop spans 15 amino acids. The CDR3 sequence: CSVVGDRGFIDTQYF. The CDR3 bases are TGCAGCGTTGTGGGGGACAGGGGGTTTATAGATACGCAGTATTTT.

The rearrangement links TRBV25-1 to TRBJ1-2, with D possibly matching TRBD1 (5 bases). The germline V and J ends were trimmed by 0 bases and 5 bases, with 10 bases remaining between them. The germline V gene has CDR1 MGHDK and CDR2 SYGVNS. CDR3 size: 14 residues. The CDR3: CASSEYGGAYGYTF. The CDR3 DNA follows: TGTGCCAGCAGTGAATACGGTGGGGCATATGGCTACACCTTC.

This clone has only a few counts. At one of its ends the junction is not consistent with the germline gene, which may arise from a read error. The chain couples TRBV27 to TRBJ2-3, with D perhaps TRBD2 (6 bases). The length of the CDR3 is 13 residues. Germline lookup yields CDR1 MNHEY and CDR2 SMNVEV (reference sequence). Written as DNA, the CDR3 is TGTGCCGGCAGTGGGACTGGCACAGATACGCAGTATTTT. It codes for CAGSGTGTDTQYF.

This clone was seen a single time. V is TRBV11-2 and J is TRBJ2-1; 10 bases are a match to TRBD1. The J segment lost 9 bases and the V segment lost 3 bases, leaving 8 bases of the junction unmatched. The CDR3 is 15 residues long. CDR1 and CDR2 from the germline V gene are SGHAT and FQNNGV. CDR3 sequence reads: CASSFGTGEGREQFF. CDR3 nucleotides: TGTGCCAGCAGCTTTGGGACAGGGGAAGGACGTGAGCAGTTCTTC.